The 2 T cell receptor beta chains in this list originate from one sample, sequenced in a study of identical twins. TCRdb reprocessed the 5' RACE reads with MiXCR, giving one entry per CDR3 protein. The sample consists of a few hundred thousand distinct CDR3 sequences, more than 9.5% of them appearing once. Separately, the same data were catalogued under a study of yellow fever vaccine responses in identical twins.

The specimen sequenced was memory (CD45RO+) T cells sorted from blood. The receptor set was obtained from a woman younger than 30 in good health.

This clonotype was seen a few times. The chain has TRBV20-1 and TRBJ1-6; TRBD1 is a possible D gene (6 bases). CDR3 length: 13 residues. Trimming took 3 bases from V and 7 from J, leaving 10 bases between them. Germline V gene sequence: CDR1 DFQATT, CDR2 SNEGSKA (reference sequence). This CDR3 is CSASGQGNSPLHF. The CDR3 DNA follows: TGCAGTGCTAGTGGCCAGGGGAATTCACCCCTCCACTTT.

This clonotype was detected ten times or more. The rearrangement joins TRBV6-4 to TRBJ2-2; 10 bases fit TRBD2. Germline loops: CDR1 MRHNA, CDR2 SNTAGT. Germline trimming cut 6 bases from V and 3 bases from J; bases unmatched to any gene: 1. The CDR3 contains 14 residues. Here the CDR3 reads CASRGTSDTGELFF. CDR3 nucleotides: TGTGCCAGCAGAGGGACTAGCGACACCGGGGAGCTGTTTTTT.